The clone carrying this TCR beta chain was seen only a few times. What it binds is not known. This sample is drawn from a study of T cells after yellow fever vaccination. Germline loops: CDR1 KGHDR, CDR2 SFDVKD. This CDR3 comprises 16 residues. Trimming stripped 4 bases from V and 10 bases from J, with 22 bases between. TCRdb analysed the 5' RACE reads with MiXCR anew, one entry per CDR3 protein. Of approximately 550,000 distinct CDR3 sequences listed, less than 15% are singletons. Study-wide results and caveats: Within FACS-sorted repertoires, abundant clonotypes contaminating from the bulk population could be present. The CD4 and CD8 compartments had a small share of their clonotypes in common.

This TCR derives from a man aged 25 to 40 who received the YFV17D yellow fever vaccine. The source material was PBMCs, sampled on the day of the yellow fever booster vaccination. The gene calls are TRBV24-1 and TRBJ2-1; D tentatively reads TRBD1 or TRBD2 (5 bases each). The CDR3 region is CATSDSTTGQAVEQFF. For the CDR3, the DNA is TGTGCCACCAGTGACTCTACCACGGGGCAGGCGGTGGAGCAGTTCTTC.